These 22 T cell receptor beta chains share one sample of origin, sequenced in a study of cytomegalovirus exposure and HLA in healthy donors. The PCR ran on 60 Vbeta and 13 Jbeta primers. Assay used: immunoSEQ multiplex PCR; TCRdb lists only in-frame clones, some missing. The sample shows some 160,000 clones, approximately 80% of them seen only once. Sample: PBMCs. These TCRs come from a boy between 2 and 10 years old in good health and CMV-seronegative.

The chain joins TRBV19 to TRBJ2-3; D gene uncertain. Trimming cost V 8 bases and J 4 bases, with 16 bases left between them. CDR1 is LNHDA and CDR2 is SQIVND in the germline V gene (reference sequence). The CDR3 is 14 amino acids. The CDR3 is CASVRSAGADTQYF. The CDR3 coding sequence is TGTGCCAGTGTTAGATCTGCCGGTGCAGATACGCAGTATTTT.

The V call is TRBV7-9, the J call TRBJ2-6; D not certain. CDR3 length: 15 residues. From germline, CDR1 is SEHNR and CDR2 FQNEAQ (reference sequence). The V end lost 3 bases, the J end lost 7 bases, and 13 bases lay between the germline ends. The CDR3 region is CASSFLTLGANVLTF. In nucleotides, the CDR3 is TGTGCCAGCAGCTTTTTGACTCTCGGCGCCAACGTCCTGACTTTC. Full variable domain (missing parts from reference TRBV7-9 and TRBJ2-6): DTGVSQNPRHKITKRGQNVTFRCDPISEHNRLYWYRQTLGQGPEFLTYFQNEAQLEKSRLLSDRFSAERPKGSFSTLEIQRTEQGDSAMYLCASSFLTLGANVLTFGAGSRLTVL.

The J gene is TRBJ1-4, the V gene TRBV5-1; D uncertain. The CDR3 runs 13 residues. V was pared by 3 bases and J by 6 bases, with 9 bases between. Per the germline V gene, CDR1 is SGHRS and CDR2 is YFSETQ. CDR3 loop: CASSSHRHEKLFF. The DNA for the CDR3 is TGCGCCAGCAGCTCTCACAGACATGAAAAACTGTTTTTT. Using reference TRBV5-1 and TRBJ1-4 for the parts outside the CDR3, the full variable domain is KAGVTQTPRYLIKTRGQQVTLSCSPISGHRSVSWYQQTPGQGLQFLFEYFSETQRNKGNFPGRFSGRQFSNSRSEMNVSTLELGDSALYLCASSSHRHEKLFFGSGTQLSVL.

The CDR3 spells CASSLGRYKRYEQFF. The CDR3 bases are TGTGCCAGCAGCTTAGGCCGTTATAAGCGTTATGAGCAGTTCTTC. The chain recombines TRBV7-6 with TRBJ2-1; D gene ambiguous. This CDR3 has 15 residues. CDR1 is SGHVS and CDR2 is FNYEAQ in the germline V gene. Trimming took off 1 base at V and 8 bases at J, with 15 bases between the two ends.

Points on this clone: The same CDR3 also results from other DNA sequences found in this sample. The V call is TRBV19, the J call TRBJ2-7, with D uncertain. The ends were cut back, 4 bases at V and 5 bases at J, with 6 bases in the middle. The CDR3 is 11 amino acids. Germline V CDR1 and CDR2: LNHDA, SQIVND (reference sequence). The CDR3 here is CASSRANEQYF. CDR3 nucleotides: TGTGCCAGTAGTAGGGCCAACGAGCAGTACTTC.

The chain is built from TRBV27 and TRBJ2-1, with D tentatively TRBD2 (5 bases). This CDR3 is 15 amino acids long. CDR1 is MNHEY, CDR2 SMNVEV, per germline (reference sequence). V was pared by 8 bases and J by 2 bases, with 16 bases between. CDR3 in DNA: TGTGCCAGCCGACTATCGGAGAGGGCCTACAATGAGCAGTTCTTC. Translating it yields CASRLSERAYNEQFF.

V usage is TRBV27 and J usage is TRBJ2-1; 8 nucleotides agree with TRBD2. The CDR3 has 15 residues. V shed 3 bases, J shed 4 bases, and the junction held 5 bases outside the gene matches. Germline V lookup: CDR1 MNHEY, CDR2 SMNVEV (reference sequence). The CDR3 DNA reads TGTGCCAGCAGTTTTCAAGCGGGAGTATACAATGAGCAGTTCTTC. It translates to CASSFQAGVYNEQFF.

This sequence joins TRBV7-8 and TRBJ2-7; TRBD2 is a possible D gene (7 bases). Trimming took off 0 bases at V and 6 bases at J, with 24 bases between the two ends. In germline, CDR1 is SGHVS, CDR2 FQNEAQ. This CDR3 has 18 amino acids. In DNA, the CDR3 is TGTGCCAGCAGCTTAGCGCTTGGGGGGGGGCTCACCTCCGCCGAGCAGTACTTC. Residues: CASSLALGGGLTSAEQYF.

The chain employs TRBV11-3 and TRBJ2-7; tentative D call: TRBD1 (6 bases). V was pared by 8 bases and J by 4 bases, with 15 bases between. The CDR3 totals 13 residues. Germline lookup yields CDR1 SGHNT and CDR2 YENEEA. The CDR3 sequence is CASLEQGRYEQYF. CDR3 DNA: TGTGCCAGCCTAGAACAGGGCCGATACGAGCAGTACTTC. Full variable domain (missing parts from reference TRBV11-3 and TRBJ2-7): EAGVVQSPRYKIIEKKQPVAFWCNPISGHNTLYWYLQNLGQGPELLIRYENEEAVDDSQLPKDRFSAERLKGVDSTLKIQPAELGDSAVYLCASLEQGRYEQYFGPGTRLTVT.

Comments on this clone: At one boundary the junction diverges from the germline segment, which might be a read error. This sequence joins TRBV7-9 and TRBJ1-2, with 7 bases fitting TRBD1. The CDR3 totals 13 residues. Per the germline V gene, CDR1 is SEHNR and CDR2 is FQNEAQ (reference sequence). The CDR3: CSSSQTGTYGYTF. In DNA form, the CDR3 reads TGTTCCAGCAGCCAGACAGGGACCTATGGCTACACCTTC.

This clone was counted once. The V call is TRBV4-1, the J call TRBJ1-5; D remains unclear. Trimming stripped 0 bases from V and 7 bases from J, with 13 bases between. The CDR3 is 15 amino acids. CDR1 is MGHRA, CDR2 YSYEKL, per germline. The CDR3 sequence: CASSQDRRVGQPQHF. In DNA form, the CDR3 reads TGCGCCAGCAGCCAAGATCGCCGGGTCGGACAGCCCCAGCATTTT.

In regard to this clone: Its ends do not fully match the called genes, so a read error is possible. The chain couples TRBV10-3 to TRBJ1-1; TRBD1 matches 8 bases. The CDR3 has 14 residues. Per germline, CDR1 ENHRY and CDR2 SYGVKD. The chain's CDR3 is CAIRESTGGTEAFF. CDR3 coding DNA: TGTGCCATCAGAGAGTCTACAGGGGGCACTGAAGCTTTCTTT.

This chain connects TRBV9 to TRBJ2-3; 10 bases match TRBD1. This CDR3 is 17 amino acids long. V lost 5 bases to trimming and J lost 2 bases; unmatched junction nucleotides: 11. Per the germline V gene, CDR1 is SGDLS and CDR2 is YYNGEE. CDR3 in DNA: TGTGCCAGCAGTATCTCTGGGACAGGGGTATACACAGATACGCAGTATTTT. It yields the protein CASSISGTGVYTDTQYF.

The chain combines TRBV21-1 with TRBJ2-2; the table's D gene call, TRBD2, was not cross checked with the DNA. TRBV21-1 is recorded as a pseudogene. This CDR3 contains 20 residues. As DNA, the CDR3 is TGTGCCAGCAGTAACTCCAGGTCCGTTCAAGCGGGAGTGATCACCGGGGAGCTGTTTTTT. Its protein is CASSNSRSVQAGVITGELFF.

The chain has TRBV7-9 and TRBJ1-4, with D possibly matching TRBD1 (5 bases). V lost 5 bases and J lost 6, with 16 bases in between. The CDR3 is 15 residues long. CDR1 and CDR2 (germline): SEHNR, FQNEAQ (reference sequence). In DNA, the CDR3 is TGTGCCAGCAGCCCGGAGCGGGGGTCGGATGAAAAACTGTTTTTT. Protein product: CASSPERGSDEKLFF.

This chain connects TRBV18 to TRBJ2-3, with TRBD2 as a possible D gene (6 bases). The CDR3 consists of 16 residues. The germline gives CDR1 KGHSH, CDR2 LQKENI. V lost 1 base and J 2 bases, leaving 13 bases between the germline ends. CDR3 coding DNA: TGTGCCAGCTCACCACTACGGGAGTTCGCCACAGATACGCAGTATTTT. Protein: CASSPLREFATDTQYF.

This clone was seen a few times. The chain joins TRBV20-1 to TRBJ2-7; D is unclear. CDR1 DFQATT and CDR2 SNEGSKA come from the germline V gene (reference sequence). Between the trimmed V and J ends, which lost 4 bases and 4 bases, there was a span of 5 bases. The CDR3 loop spans 10 amino acids. This CDR3 is CSAIGYEQYF. CDR3 in DNA: TGCAGTGCTATCGGGTACGAGCAGTACTTC.

This clone was detected a few times. Compared with germline, one end of the junction differs, possibly owing to a read error. The chain has TRBV2 and TRBJ1-2; a weak D match, TRBD1 (6 bases). The CDR3 length is 11 residues. Germline CDR1 SNHLY, CDR2 FYNNEI. For the CDR3, the DNA is TGTGCCAGCAGTCAGGGGCCAGGCTGCACCTTC. Translated, it gives CASSQGPGCTF.

Worth noting for this clone: Sequence at one end of the junction differs from germline and may be a read error. The chain links TRBV7-9 to TRBJ1-1; unclear D gene. Germline V CDR1 and CDR2: SEHNR, FQNEAQ (reference sequence). This CDR3 has 15 residues. CDR3 in DNA: TGTTCCAGCAGTCACGTAGATACCCGCGTAGCTGAAGCTTTCTTT. Protein sequence: CSSSHVDTRVAEAFF. Complete variable domain (other parts from reference TRBV7-9 and TRBJ1-1): DTGVSQNPRHKITKRGQNVTFRCDPISEHNRLYWYRQTLGQGPEFLTYFQNEAQLEKSRLLSDRFSAERPKGSFSTLEIQRTEQGDSAMYLCSSSHVDTRVAEAFFGQGTRLTVV.

The chain joins TRBV4-1 to TRBJ2-7; 8 bases are a match to TRBD1. Germline V gene lookup returns CDR1 MGHRA and CDR2 YSYEKL. Trimming at V came to 4 bases and at J to 9 bases, leaving 11 bases not matched to a gene. This CDR3 has 14 residues. This CDR3 reads CASSLQRGQGAQYF. The CDR3 coding sequence is TGCGCCAGCAGCCTTCAAAGGGGGCAGGGGGCGCAGTACTTC.

This chain links TRBV5-6 with TRBJ1-5; no clear D gene. The CDR3 runs 17 residues. Trimming removed 2 bases at V and 0 bases at J, with 15 bases between. The germline CDR1 and CDR2 sequences are SGHDT and YYEEEE. The CDR3 DNA reads as TGTGCCAGCAGCTTTTGGGTCGGGGTTGGTAGCAATCAGCCCCAGCATTTT. This codes for CASSFWVGVGSNQPQHF. The whole variable domain, filled in from reference TRBV5-6 and TRBJ1-5, reads DAGVTQSPTHLIKTRGQQVTLRCSPKSGHDTVSWYQQALGQGPQFIFQYYEEEERQRGNFPDRFSGHQFPNYSSELNVNALLLGDSALYLCASSFWVGVGSNQPQHFGDGTRLSIL.

Regarding this clone: The conserved closing phenylalanine or tryptophan is absent in this CDR3, likely reflecting a read error. The V gene is TRBV6-1, the J gene TRBJ1-1; no definite D call. Germline CDR1 is MNHNS and CDR2 is SASEGT. Between the trimmed V and J ends, which lost 0 bases and 10 bases, there was a span of 12 bases. This CDR3 has 13 amino acids. For the CDR3, the DNA is TGTGCCAGCAGTGAAGCGTGGACCTCGGGAGCTTTCCTT. It encodes CASSEAWTSGAFL.